This TCR beta chain was captured in a study of lymphopenia after photon versus proton radiotherapy. V lost 3 bases, J lost 0 bases, and 12 bases lay in between. This CDR3 region has 16 residues. CDR1 SNHLY and CDR2 FYNNEI come from the germline V gene. As for this clone: Its antigen remains unidentified.

Only in-frame clones appear in the TCRdb table, and some are missing; sequencing was by immunoSEQ multiplex PCR. The data show 50,000 to 60,000 clones, with roughly 90% seen just once and approximately 19% held by the top ten. Study results and limitations: After lymphocyte nadir, photon-treated repertoires showed oligoclonal expansion, especially CD8+ Temra. Larger post-nadir TCR diversity loss correlated inversely with survival in deceased patients. Under photons, naive T cells and diversity fell while effector/memory populations rose.

The source was peripheral blood, collected from a patient treated with photon-based radiotherapy. The rearrangement joins TRBV2 to TRBJ2-1; D remains unclear. The receptor was isolated from a woman aged 40 to 50 with cholangiocarcinoma. The CDR3 bases are TGTGCCAGCAGTGACTGGACCCAGAGCTCCTACAATGAGCAGTTCTTC. As protein: CASSDWTQSSYNEQFF.